Described below is a single T cell receptor beta chain sequence and its context. The antigen it binds to is not known. The input lacks base qualities; no much larger clone sits a single base away. Library preparation used the immunoSEQ multiplex PCR assay. For the multiplex PCR, a mixture combining 60 forward primers for TCR Vbeta segments and 13 reverse primers for TCR Jbeta segments was used. The CDR3 region of rearranged TCR beta genes was amplified from genomic DNA by a multiplex PCR assay. The amplified TCR beta libraries were sequenced on the Illumina HiSeq System as 87-base-pair reads. The original pipeline was this. In a later analysis, tens of millions of unique TCR beta chains were counted across the approximately 640 repertoires, and around 10 million of these chains were shared by at least two donors. A nearest-neighbor algorithm error-corrected the raw reads and collapsed the reads into unique sequences, merging closely related sequences to remove PCR and sequencing errors. Alignment of CDR3 sequences to IMGT reference sequences was used to assign V, D and J gene segments. For a sequence to be retained, at least a six-nucleotide match to both a V gene segment and a J gene segment was required. A rearrangement counted as productive if the CDR3 had no stop codons and remained in frame with V and J, and every other rearrangement counted as non-productive. Following IMGT convention, CDR3 was defined as the stretch from the second conserved V-encoded cysteine up to the conserved J-encoded phenylalanine. The earlier analysis of about 610 of the donors excluded sequences that lacked an unambiguous match to a single V gene segment. In an earlier analysis of 587 of the donors, V segments were called functional above 56.7% productive rearrangements and were called segregating when the between-donor standard deviation exceeded 5%. To diagnose cytomegalovirus status from the catalog of TCR beta chain sequences, a statistical classification framework was built. A later analysis assigned V and J genes by comparing TCR nucleotide sequences with IMGT/GENE-DB human TR gene sequences. A later analysis assigned CDR3 sequences and most-parsimonious VDJ recombination scenarios with the TCRdist pipeline. In a later analysis, every TCR beta chain was defined by the combination of its CDR3 amino acid sequence and its V-gene family, and reads without a unique V-gene family were dropped. In a later analysis, fewer than 650 highly shared, low-generation-probability nucleotide sequences were removed to address suspected cross-contamination and a sequencing artifact. A later analysis calculated a clonal expansion index for each public chain from normalized within-repertoire ranks of inferred template counts. Generation probabilities in a later analysis came from a VDJ recombination model fitted to out-of-frame rearrangements, and those results were checked against IGoR. In a later analysis, hypergeometric tests were used to score TCR-TCR, TCR-HLA and TCR-CMV co-occurrence, with a repertoire-size bias correction applied to TCR pairs. In a later analysis, false discovery rates were estimated by permuting HLA or CMV assignments 20 times. A later analysis grouped co-occurring TCRs with DBSCAN, adding TCRdist sequence similarity when clustering within HLA-allele-positive subsets. Repertoires with fewer than 30,000 or more than 120,000 public chains were left out of co-occurrence clustering, as were a handful of repertoires with anomalous nucleotide sharing. This immuneACCESS table, as held by TCRdb, lists in-frame sequences with V and J called but not all clones. Of the missing ones, under half trace to an unresolved V gene in checked studies; the others have no known cause. That table supplies the V and J calls and clone size; D and trimming were determined from the DNA. The sample contains 100,000 to 150,000 clones, roughly 80% of them found a single time. The ten most abundant clones make up around 1.3% of the sample.

The data are from a study of cytomegalovirus exposure and HLA in healthy donors (TCRdb year 2017). Regarding the study in general: An earlier analysis of under 600 of the donors reported about 250 Gb of sequence data and 117 million unique TCR beta sequences from about 179 million T cells. Approximately 330 gigabases of sequencing data and around 85 million unique TCR sequences made up an early release that covered around 640 HLA-typed donors. Among the approximately 430 genotyped donors, roughly 80% belonged to the genetic ancestry cluster associated with self-reported Caucasian donors. The study was designed to test whether signatures of past pathogen exposure could be identified by cataloging public T cell receptors. The study profiled the T cell repertoires of more than 500 subjects by immunosequencing and related them to cytomegalovirus serostatus. Besides the first cohort of around 670 subjects, a separate validation cohort made up of 120 different subjects was used. The study combined high-throughput TCR immunosequencing, statistical association of individual TCRs with disease status, and machine learning to predict cytomegalovirus infection status. A later analysis re-examined previously published TCR beta repertoires from hundreds of donors and added high-resolution HLA genotyping to investigate patterns of TCR occurrence. Rather than using new phenotypic data, the later analysis identified candidate immune exposures from TCR beta sequences and from how often those sequences occurred across donors. An earlier analysis of around 580 of the donors used high-throughput TCR beta sequencing to judge whether each TCR beta V gene segment behaved as functional or pseudogenic. Donor age, sex, ethnicity and CMV serostatus were compiled together with the repertoire data. A later genetic analysis used genome-wide SNP genotypes for about 60% of the roughly 700 donors, treating that subset as a discovery cohort. Every repertoire in the discovery cohort had been generated on one and the same sequencing platform. HLA typing covered class I and class II loci at four-digit resolution. The number of donors typed differed by locus, with roughly 620-630 for A, B, C, DRB1 and DQB1, 522 for DQA1, 606 for DPA1, and around 460 for DPB1. Because of strong linkage in the cohort, 5 or 6 DR-DQ haplotypes were treated as single units for association and clustering. Among a few hundred genotyped donors of the cohort, an average of approximately 240,000 unique TCR beta nucleotide sequences were sequenced per donor, roughly a sixth of them non-productive.

The cohort consisted of some 730 healthy bone marrow donors. All cohort members were sampled while nominally healthy, although unrecorded immune exposures were likely present. The donor was CMV seronegative and belonged to the group of 352 seronegative cohort members. Every donor gave a peripheral blood sample, and the peripheral blood mononuclear cells from that sample were used for TCR beta sequencing. The Qiagen DNeasy Blood Extraction Kit was used to extract genomic DNA from the blood cell samples. V is clipped by 0 bases and J by 5 bases, and the sequence between their germline boundaries is 10 bases long. CDR1 LGHNA and CDR2 YNFKEQ were looked up in the germline V gene. The CDR3 covers 14 residues, taking in both the cysteine and the phenylalanine. The sequence is cut down to CDR3 DNA, 42 bases in frame from base 1. What the work shows at the level of the full study, not this receptor alone: The classifier was reported to diagnose cytomegalovirus status with high specificity and sensitivity in both the original cohort and the validation cohort. Strong co-occurrence of HLA alleles, especially DR and DQ, made assigning TCR associations to individual alleles difficult. The sequencing pipeline was judged likely to have produced a cluster of highly shared sequence variants as a technical artifact. A few of the identified cytomegalovirus-associated TCR beta chains were confirmed in vitro to be specific for cytomegalovirus antigens. A total of fewer than 200 TCR beta chains were listed by the study as associated with cytomegalovirus. The earlier analysis of 587 of the donors excluded about 16 rarely observed V segments, including chromosome 9 orphons, because counts were too low. Across donors, most TCR sequences were observed very rarely, whereas some public TCRs were present in many individuals. Some IMGT-functional V segments, including TRBV6-2 and TRBV6-3, could not be told apart with the 87-base-pair reads, so those segments were excluded. The only immune exposure information available for the cohort was CMV serostatus. In an earlier analysis of 587 of the donors, most TCR beta V segments appeared in productive rearrangements about 90% or about 30% of the time, broadly matching IMGT annotations. The presence/absence analyses assumed that sequencing depth was roughly uniform across donors, and that assumption may not be true. A further reported finding was that TCR beta sequences accurately predicted the HLA-A and HLA-B alleles for most subjects in the first cohort. The authors suggested that the approach could potentially be extended to other disease states and immunological phenotypes. In a later analysis, the rate of TCR association differed among HLA loci, with DRB1 alleles having the most associated TCRs and HLA-C alleles having the fewest. In a later analysis, several top co-occurrence clusters were reported to appear linked to parvovirus B19, influenza, CMV and Epstein-Barr virus. Correlated functional status among segregating V segments might reflect linkage disequilibrium, but an unknown experimental factor could not be ruled out. Compared with the roughly 600-donor mean, donors in an Asian-associated ancestry cluster had fewer N-insertions in productive TCRs, according to a later genetic analysis. A later analysis found that most CMV-associated TCR beta chains appeared HLA-restricted, with HLA associations seemingly driven largely by CMV exposure. A later analysis associated 16,951 TCR beta sequences with specific HLA alleles at a false discovery rate of 0.05. An association between a missense DCLRE1C variant and V-gene and J-gene trimming of TCR beta chains was found in a later genetic analysis and replicated in an independent cohort. The cohort was sequenced for TCR beta chains only, and without alpha or paired-chain data the features that could be detected were limited. In a later analysis, HLA-associated TCR beta chains showed more clonal expansion and lower generation probabilities than non-associated chains that were equally common. HLA typing was unavailable for some donors at each locus, so association tests used only the typed subset.

The chain links TRBV4-2 with TRBJ1-1; the D gene assignment is ambiguous. Sequencing was carried out using PBMCs. The sequence derives from a girl aged 2-10 years in good health and CMV-seronegative. The CDR3 protein: CASSQELVRTEAFF. Read as DNA, the sequence is TGTGCCAGCAGCCAAGAACTGGTGAGGACTGAAGCTTTCTTT.